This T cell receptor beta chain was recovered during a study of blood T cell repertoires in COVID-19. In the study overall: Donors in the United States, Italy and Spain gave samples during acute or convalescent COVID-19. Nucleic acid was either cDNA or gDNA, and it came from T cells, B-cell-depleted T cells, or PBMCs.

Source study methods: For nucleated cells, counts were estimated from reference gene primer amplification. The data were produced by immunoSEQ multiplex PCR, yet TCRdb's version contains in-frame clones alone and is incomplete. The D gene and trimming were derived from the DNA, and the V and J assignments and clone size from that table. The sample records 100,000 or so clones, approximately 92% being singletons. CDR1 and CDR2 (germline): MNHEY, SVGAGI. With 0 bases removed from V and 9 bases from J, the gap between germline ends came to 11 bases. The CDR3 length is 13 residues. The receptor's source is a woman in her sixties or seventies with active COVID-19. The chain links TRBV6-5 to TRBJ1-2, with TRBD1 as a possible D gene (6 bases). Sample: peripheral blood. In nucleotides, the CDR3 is TGTGCCAGCAGTTACTCCCCCAGGGGTAGCTACACCTTC. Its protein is CASSYSPRGSYTF.